This T cell receptor (beta chain) was found in a study of OX40 agonist ivuxolimab in advanced cancers. Excluded were patients having autoimmune disease history or systemic immunosuppression. Turning to this clone: Its antigen is unidentified.

Some clones are missing from TCRdb's copy, which holds only in-frame ones; the method was immunoSEQ multiplex PCR. This sample has 30,000 to 35,000 clones, with 65% to 75% found just once. Germline V gene data show CDR1 as SGHAT and CDR2 as FQNNGV. The CDR3 has 17 residues. V was clipped by 3 bases and J by 2 bases, with 18 bases between them. Study results and caveats: The work left the antigen specificity of expanded peripheral T cells undetermined.

The chain carries TRBV11-2 and TRBJ2-3; possibly TRBD1 or TRBD2 for D (6 bases each). The sample consisted of CD4+ or CD8+ T cells sorted from blood, taken in a trial of the OX40 agonist ivuxolimab. The receptor comes from an adult with an advanced solid tumor such as melanoma, head and neck, liver or kidney cancer. CDR3 sequence: CASSFPLGGRSTDTQYF. For the CDR3, the DNA is TGTGCCAGCAGCTTCCCCTTGGGGGGCCGTTCCACAGATACGCAGTATTTT.